These T cell receptor beta chains were read from a single sample in a study of regulatory T cells in long-lasting Graves disease. TCRdb analysed the multiplex PCR reads with MiXCR anew, one entry per CDR3 protein. The sample records about 300,000 distinct CDR3 sequences, 18% being singletons. Specimen: peripheral blood mononuclear cells (PBMCs), collected at new diagnosis, from a patient treated with antithyroid drugs. The receptors stem from a female donor with Graves disease. The CDR3 runs from the conserved cysteine through the conserved F or W. The order of the fields is clone size, D gene, J gene, V gene, CDR3 protein, CDR3 DNA. The D gene is left open where the match is weak. A clone size is listed for some rows: how often the clone was seen (once, few, many), or a class if it is expanded.

clone size: many; D gene: NA; J gene: TRBJ2-3; V gene: TRBV11-2; CDR3 protein: CASSLRDRDTQYF; CDR3 DNA: TGTGCCAGCAGCCTACGGGATCGCGATACGCAGTATTTT
clone size: NA; D gene: TRBD2; J gene: TRBJ2-2; V gene: TRBV7-9; CDR3 protein: CASRPGLALNTGELFF; CDR3 DNA: TGTGCCAGCAGACCGGGACTAGCGTTGAACACCGGGGAGCTGTTTTTT
clone size: NA; D gene: TRBD2; J gene: TRBJ2-5; V gene: TRBV12-3/TRBV12-4; CDR3 protein: CASTGLAGGGETQYF; CDR3 DNA: TGTGCCAGCACCGGACTAGCGGGAGGTGGAGAGACCCAGTACTTC
clone size: many; D gene: NA; J gene: TRBJ1-1; V gene: TRBV24-1; CDR3 protein: CATSEGRLGGTEAFF; CDR3 DNA: TGTGCCACCAGTGAAGGGCGGTTAGGAGGCACTGAAGCTTTCTTT
clone size: many; D gene: TRBD2; J gene: TRBJ2-7; V gene: TRBV12-3/TRBV12-4; CDR3 protein: CASRVAGGKDEQYF; CDR3 DNA: TGTGCCAGCAGAGTAGCGGGAGGGAAGGACGAGCAGTACTTC
clone size: few; D gene: TRBD2; J gene: TRBJ2-7; V gene: TRBV20-1; CDR3 protein: CSAGGGTSGRGRYEQYF; CDR3 DNA: TGCAGTGCTGGGGGTGGGACTAGCGGGAGGGGACGGTACGAGCAGTACTTC
clone size: NA; D gene: NA; J gene: TRBJ2-3; V gene: TRBV7-6; CDR3 protein: CASSPGVSDTQYF; CDR3 DNA: TGTGCCAGCAGCCCTGGAGTCTCAGATACGCAGTATTTT
clone size: many; D gene: NA; J gene: TRBJ2-4; V gene: TRBV12-3/TRBV12-4; CDR3 protein: CASSLVSSLNIQYF; CDR3 DNA: TGTGCCAGCAGTTTGGTTTCTAGCCTGAACATTCAGTACTTC
clone size: many; D gene: TRBD2; J gene: TRBJ2-5; V gene: TRBV28; CDR3 protein: CASRGVLTSDQETQYF; CDR3 DNA: TGTGCCAGCAGGGGGGTCCTAACTAGCGACCAAGAGACCCAGTACTTC
clone size: NA; D gene: TRBD1; J gene: TRBJ2-2; V gene: TRBV5-4; CDR3 protein: CASSQDRISTGELFF; CDR3 DNA: TGTGCCAGCAGCCAGGACAGGATTTCCACCGGGGAGCTGTTTTTT
clone size: many; D gene: NA; J gene: TRBJ1-1; V gene: TRBV10-1; CDR3 protein: CASSDQRRRRNTEAFF; CDR3 DNA: TGCGCCAGCAGTGATCAACGGCGTCGGCGGAACACTGAAGCTTTCTTT
clone size: NA; D gene: NA; J gene: TRBJ2-1; V gene: TRBV5-1; CDR3 protein: CASSPRSGGNEQFF; CDR3 DNA: TGCGCCAGCAGCCCGCGGTCCGGAGGCAATGAGCAGTTCTTC
clone size: many; D gene: TRBD2; J gene: TRBJ2-3; V gene: TRBV7-9; CDR3 protein: CASGRAGPDTQYF; CDR3 DNA: TGTGCCAGCGGGAGGGCTGGCCCAGATACGCAGTATTTT
clone size: many; D gene: NA; J gene: TRBJ2-2; V gene: TRBV5-6; CDR3 protein: CASSFGLHTGELFF; CDR3 DNA: TGTGCCAGCAGCTTTGGGCTCCACACCGGGGAGCTGTTTTTT